This T cell receptor (beta chain) was observed in a study of OX40 agonist ivuxolimab in advanced cancers. Study background: Dose-escalation patients had hepatocellular carcinoma, melanoma, renal cell or head and neck cancer.

Sequencing used immunoSEQ multiplex PCR; TCRdb keeps in-frame clones, though not all of them. This sample has tens of thousands of clones, with 86% found just once. Germline V CDR1 and CDR2: SGHVS, FNYEAQ. The CDR3 is 14 amino acids. V lost 5 bases, J lost 4 bases, and 11 bases lay in between. The chain links TRBV7-6 to TRBJ2-2, with D uncertain. The sequence derives from an adult with an advanced solid tumor such as melanoma, head and neck, liver or kidney cancer. This specimen was CD4+ or CD8+ T cells sorted from blood, taken in a trial of the OX40 agonist ivuxolimab. In nucleotides, the CDR3 is TGTGCCAGCAGCCCGAACGCGTTCACCGGGGAGCTGTTTTTT. Protein product: CASSPNAFTGELFF.